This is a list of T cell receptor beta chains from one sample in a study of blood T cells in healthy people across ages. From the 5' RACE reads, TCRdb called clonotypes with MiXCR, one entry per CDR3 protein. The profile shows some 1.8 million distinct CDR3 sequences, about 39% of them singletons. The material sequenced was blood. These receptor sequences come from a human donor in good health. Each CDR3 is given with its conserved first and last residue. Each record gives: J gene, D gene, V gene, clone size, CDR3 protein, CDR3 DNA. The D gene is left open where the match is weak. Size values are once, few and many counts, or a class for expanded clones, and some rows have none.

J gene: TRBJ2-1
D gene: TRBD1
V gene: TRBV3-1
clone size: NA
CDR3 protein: CASSQAQGTFDNEQFF
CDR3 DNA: TGTGCCAGCAGCCAAGCACAGGGGACCTTTGACAATGAGCAGTTCTTC

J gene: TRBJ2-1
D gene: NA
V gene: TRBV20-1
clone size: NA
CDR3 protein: CSAKDPRGYNEQFF
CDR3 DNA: TGCAGTGCTAAGGACCCGAGAGGCTACAATGAGCAGTTCTTC

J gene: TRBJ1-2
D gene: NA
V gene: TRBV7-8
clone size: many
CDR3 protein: CASSPRVAYGYTF
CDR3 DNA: TGTGCCAGCAGCCCCCGAGTGGCCTATGGCTACACCTTC

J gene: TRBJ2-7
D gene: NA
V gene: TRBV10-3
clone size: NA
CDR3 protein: CATTGPDYYEQYF
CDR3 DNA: TGTGCCACCACAGGGCCCGACTACTACGAGCAGTACTTC

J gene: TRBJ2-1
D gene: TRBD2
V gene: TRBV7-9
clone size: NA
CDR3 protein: CASSHGLASEQFF
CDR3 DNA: TGTGCCAGCAGCCACGGACTAGCTAGTGAGCAGTTCTTC

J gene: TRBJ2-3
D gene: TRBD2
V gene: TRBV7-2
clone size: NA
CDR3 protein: CASSTGGGADTQYF
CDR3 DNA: TGTGCCAGCAGCACCGGGGGGGGCGCAGATACGCAGTATTTT

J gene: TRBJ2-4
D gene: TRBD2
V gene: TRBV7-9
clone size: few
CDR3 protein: CASSRSGGDVNIQYF
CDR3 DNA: TGTGCCAGCAGCCGAAGCGGGGGGGATGTAAACATTCAGTACTTC

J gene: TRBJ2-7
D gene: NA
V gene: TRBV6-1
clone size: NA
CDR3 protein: CASSVDPNDEQYF
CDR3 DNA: TGTGCCAGCAGCGTGGACCCCAACGACGAGCAGTACTTC

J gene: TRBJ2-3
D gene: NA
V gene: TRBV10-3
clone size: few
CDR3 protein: CAISVEPSTDTQYF
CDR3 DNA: TGTGCCATCAGTGTAGAACCAAGCACAGATACGCAGTATTTT

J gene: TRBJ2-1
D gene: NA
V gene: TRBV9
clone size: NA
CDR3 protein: CASSVGSGSYNEQFF
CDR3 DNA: TGTGCCAGCAGCGTAGGAAGTGGCTCCTACAATGAGCAGTTCTTC

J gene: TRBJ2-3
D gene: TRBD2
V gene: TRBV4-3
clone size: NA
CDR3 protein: CASSPSGGIASTDTQYF
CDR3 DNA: TGCGCCAGCAGTCCCTCGGGGGGGATTGCTAGCACAGATACGCAGTATTTT

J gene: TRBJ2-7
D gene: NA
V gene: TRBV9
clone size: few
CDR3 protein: CASSVGAGDYEQYF
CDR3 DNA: TGTGCCAGCAGCGTAGGGGCAGGAGACTACGAGCAGTACTTC

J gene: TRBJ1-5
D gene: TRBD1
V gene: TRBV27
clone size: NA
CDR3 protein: CASSPIYQTGLDQPQHF
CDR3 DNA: TGTGCCAGCAGTCCGATATATCAGACAGGGTTGGATCAGCCCCAGCATTTT

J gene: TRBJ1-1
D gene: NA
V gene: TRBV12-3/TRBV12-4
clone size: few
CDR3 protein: CASSITRSGTEAFF
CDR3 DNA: TGTGCCAGCAGTATCACAAGGAGCGGCACTGAAGCTTTCTTT

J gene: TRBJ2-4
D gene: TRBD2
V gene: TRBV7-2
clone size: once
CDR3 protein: CASSFRASGGAVGEQYF
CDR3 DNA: TGTGCCAGCAGCTTTAGAGCTAGCGGGGGGGCTGTAGGGGAGCAGTACTTC

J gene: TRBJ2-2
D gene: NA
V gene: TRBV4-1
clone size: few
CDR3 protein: CTSSEKNTGELFF
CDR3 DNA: TGCACCAGCAGCGAGAAGAACACCGGGGAGCTGTTTTTT

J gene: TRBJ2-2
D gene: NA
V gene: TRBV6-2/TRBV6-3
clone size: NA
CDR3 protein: CASSTTANTGELFF
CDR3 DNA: TGTGCCAGCAGTACGACAGCGAACACCGGGGAGCTGTTTTTT

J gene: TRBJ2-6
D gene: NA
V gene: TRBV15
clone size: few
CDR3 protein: CATSRFRYSGANVLTF
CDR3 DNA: TGTGCCACCAGCAGGTTCAGGTACTCTGGGGCCAACGTCCTGACTTTC

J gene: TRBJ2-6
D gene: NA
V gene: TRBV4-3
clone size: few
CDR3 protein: CASSQEVTANVLTF
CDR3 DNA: TGCGCCAGCAGCCAAGAGGTGACGGCCAACGTCCTGACTTTC